Presented here are 14 T cell receptor beta chains from one specimen sequenced in a study of T cell responses to AZD1222 COVID-19 vaccine. Data came from immunoSEQ multiplex PCR; TCRdb stores just in-frame clones and leaves some out. The table has more than 140,000 clones, 89% seen once. Sequencing used peripheral blood, obtained on day 0 of AZD1222 vaccination. Every receptor here comes from an adult in good health.

The gene calls are TRBV3-1 (or the pseudogene TRBV3-2) and TRBJ2-3; 8 bases fit TRBD2. The germline V gene encodes CDR1 LGHDT and CDR2 YNNKEL (reference sequence). CDR3 length equals 15 residues. Germline trimming cut 5 bases from V and 7 bases from J; bases unmatched to any gene: 11. The CDR3 protein is CASSIQGSGTNTQYF. CDR3 coding DNA: TGTGCCAGCAGCATCCAAGGTAGCGGGACGAATACGCAGTATTTT.

The rearrangement joins TRBV27 to TRBJ2-3, with no clear D. V lost 3 bases and J 1 base, leaving 8 bases between the germline ends. CDR1 MNHEY and CDR2 SMNVEV come from the germline V gene (reference sequence). The CDR3 has 14 residues. Here the CDR3 reads CASSFLGRTDTQYF. CDR3 nucleotide sequence: TGTGCCAGCAGTTTCTTGGGTCGCACAGATACGCAGTATTTT.

The rearrangement joins TRBV11-3 to TRBJ2-7, with 9 positions matching TRBD2. Germline CDR1 and CDR2: SGHNT and YENEEA. V dropped 5 bases and J dropped 5; count of bases not matched to a gene: 7. The CDR3 extends over 14 amino acids. The CDR3 DNA reads TGTGCCAGCAGCCCAAGCGGGGGGATTGACGAGCAGTACTTC. This gives the protein CASSPSGGIDEQYF. The full variable domain, with the rest looked up from reference TRBV11-3 and TRBJ2-7, is EAGVVQSPRYKIIEKKQPVAFWCNPISGHNTLYWYLQNLGQGPELLIRYENEEAVDDSQLPKDRFSAERLKGVDSTLKIQPAELGDSAVYLCASSPSGGIDEQYFGPGTRLTVT.

The CDR3 loop reads CASSFGLGELTYEQYF. Here the CDR3 DNA reads TGTGCCAGCAGCTTTGGGCTAGGGGAGCTGACCTACGAGCAGTACTTC. This sequence joins TRBV5-5 and TRBJ2-7; D tentatively fits TRBD1 or TRBD2 (5 bases each). V gave up 2 bases and J gave up 2 bases, with 17 bases separating them. CDR3 length equals 16 residues. Germline V gene sequence: CDR1 SGHKS, CDR2 YYEKEE (reference sequence).

This rearrangement joins TRBV6-5 to TRBJ1-1; D is unresolved. The germline CDR1 and CDR2 sequences are MNHEY and SVGAGI. The CDR3 totals 15 residues. Trimming took off 2 bases at V and 0 bases at J, with 10 bases between the two ends. The CDR3 nucleotides are TGTGCCAGCAGTTACGCGGGGTCCATGAACACTGAAGCTTTCTTT. Protein product: CASSYAGSMNTEAFF.

This chain joins TRBV6-5 and TRBJ1-6; no clear D gene. V was pared by 2 bases and J by 11 bases, with 10 bases between. This CDR3 is built from 13 residues. Germline V gene data show CDR1 as MNHEY and CDR2 as SVGAGI. The CDR3 DNA sequence: TGTGCCAGCAGTTACGAGTCCGGAGCACCCCTCCACTTT. It translates to CASSYESGAPLHF.

This chain connects TRBV2 to TRBJ1-6, with 7 positions matching TRBD1. V was pared by 6 bases and J by 6 bases, with 8 bases of the junction left unmatched. Per germline, CDR1 SNHLY and CDR2 FYNNEI. CDR3 length: 15 residues. CDR3: CASRETGLINSPLHF. Written as DNA, the CDR3 is TGTGCCAGCAGGGAGACAGGGCTGATTAATTCACCCCTCCACTTT.

This clone was detected only once. CDR3: CASSSRTDNEQFF. As DNA, the CDR3 is TGTGCCAGCAGCTCCAGGACAGACAATGAGCAGTTCTTC. This chain links TRBV13 with TRBJ2-1; a possible D gene is TRBD1 (6 bases). Trimming took off 4 bases at V and 5 bases at J, with 9 bases between the two ends. From germline, CDR1 is PRHDT and CDR2 FYEKMQ (reference sequence). This CDR3 has 13 amino acids.

This chain connects TRBV19 to TRBJ2-1; no clear D gene. This CDR3 comprises 15 residues. Trimming took off 1 base at V and 9 bases at J, with 16 bases between the two ends. From germline, CDR1 is LNHDA and CDR2 SQIVND (reference sequence). The CDR3: CASSIGRQPRSEQFF. The CDR3 DNA is TGTGCCAGTAGTATAGGAAGGCAGCCGAGGAGTGAGCAGTTCTTC.

This chain uses TRBV5-6 with TRBJ2-3; 13 nucleotides agree with TRBD2. After removal of 4 bases from V and 6 bases from J, the junction contained 5 bases not matched to a gene. The CDR3 spans 15 residues. Germline V lookup: CDR1 SGHDT, CDR2 YYEEEE. The DNA of the CDR3 is TGTGCCAGCAGCCTGAGGACTAGCGGGAGTGATACGCAGTATTTT. It specifies CASSLRTSGSDTQYF.

V is TRBV19 and J is TRBJ1-1; D is unresolved. V dropped 7 bases and J dropped 0 bases, with 18 bases sitting between them. There are 16 residues in the CDR3. Germline CDR1 LNHDA, CDR2 SQIVND (reference sequence). CDR3 in DNA: TGTGCCAGTAACGGACGGTCGAAATACATGAACACTGAAGCTTTCTTT. The encoded protein is CASNGRSKYMNTEAFF. Drawing the rest from reference TRBV19 and TRBJ1-1, the complete variable domain is DGGITQSPKYLFRKEGQNVTLSCEQNLNHDAMYWYRQDPGQGLRLIYYSQIVNDFQKGDIAEGYSVSREKKESFPLTVTSAQKNPTAFYLCASNGRSKYMNTEAFFGQGTRLTVV.

This chain joins TRBV6-2 or TRBV6-3 and TRBJ2-5; possible D gene TRBD1, 5 bases. The germline CDR1 and CDR2 sequences are MNHEY and SVGEGT. The V gene lost 0 bases and the J gene lost 2 bases, with 10 bases spanning the gap. This CDR3 comprises 15 residues. CDR3 amino acids: CASSYSGPLQETQYF. The DNA for the CDR3 is TGTGCCAGCAGTTACTCGGGGCCCCTTCAAGAGACCCAGTACTTC.

V is TRBV7-2 and J is TRBJ2-7; D gene uncertain. The germline V and J ends were trimmed by 4 bases and 0 bases, with 4 bases remaining between them. Germline CDR1 and CDR2: SGHTA and FQGNSA. The CDR3 is 12 amino acids. CDR3 DNA: TGTGCCAGCAGCTCCTCCTCCTACGAGCAGTACTTC. This sequence encodes CASSSSSYEQYF.

CDR3 in amino acids: CASSLIPGNTIYF. CDR3 bases: TGTGCCAGCAGTCTAATCCCTGGAAACACCATATATTTT. This sequence joins TRBV12-3 or TRBV12-4 and TRBJ1-3, with D hard to call. V was clipped by 5 bases and J by 2 bases, with 7 bases between them. The CDR3 is 13 residues long.